This TCR beta chain is from a study of neurological immune-mediated disorders. Study outcomes and limitations: None of the CDR3 amino acid sequences of expanded clones recurred across subjects, suggesting private repertoires in all groups.

The cDNA was synthesized by means of template-switch 5'RACE, which was carried out with 10-nucleotide random UMIs. Via MiXCR, TCRdb re-called the 5' RACE reads, giving one row per CDR3 protein. The data hold more than 70,000 distinct CDR3 sequences, with 10% observed a single time. Concerning this clonotype itself: Its antigen is unidentified.

Germline CDR1 reads WSHSY; CDR2 reads SAAADI. The germline V and J ends were trimmed by 0 bases and 0 bases, with 8 bases remaining between them. The CDR3 has 16 amino acids. The TCR originated in a man aged 40-49 years in good health. The sequenced sample consisted of PBMCs. V is TRBV10-2 and J is TRBJ2-2; no clear D gene. CDR3 loop: CASSESTRPNTGELFF. The CDR3 bases are TGCGCCAGCAGTGAGTCGACGCGGCCGAACACCGGGGAGCTGTTTTTT.